In this sample, the clone carrying this T cell receptor (beta chain) turned up many times. Indicated time point: newly diagnosed GD, antithyroid drugs for less than 3 months. PBMC-derived RNA was used for the TCR library. This sample was included in a study of regulatory T cells in long-lasting Graves disease. This CDR3 comprises 15 residues. J was trimmed by 2 bases and V by 3 bases; bases with no gene match: 7. The V gene's germline CDR1 is GTSNPN and CDR2 SVGIG (reference sequence). Sequencing libraries for TCR beta were prepared with iRepertoire HTBI primers and Arm-PCR of CDR3 regions. Via MiXCR, TCRdb re-called the multiplex PCR reads, giving one row per CDR3 protein. Of about 350,000 distinct CDR3 sequences in the sample, around 17% were seen once. The data also belong to a second study, concerning T cells in Graves' hyperthyroidism and ophthalmopathy.

Sequenced here: peripheral blood mononuclear cells (PBMCs), sampled at new diagnosis, from a patient treated with antithyroid drugs. The chain uses TRBV30 and TRBJ2-7, with 10 positions matching TRBD1. The TCR originated in a man in his forties or fifties with Graves disease. CDR3 loop: CAWRGGTGDPYEQYF. The CDR3 DNA sequence: TGTGCCTGGAGGGGGGGGACAGGGGATCCCTACGAGCAGTACTTC.